The 15 T cell receptor beta chains given below trace back to one sample, sequenced in a study of blood T cell repertoires in COVID-19. Produced via immunoSEQ multiplex PCR; TCRdb's table is partial and in-frame only. The profile covers about 230,000 clones, with 70% to 90% appearing a single time and 11% taken by the ten largest. Sequencing was done on a sample of peripheral blood. The source of these receptors is a man aged 50-60 years with COVID-19, enrolled during active disease.

CDR3 residues: CASSPTGIYGYTF. In DNA form, the CDR3 reads TGTGCCAGCAGTCCAACAGGGATATATGGCTACACCTTC. The V and J genes are TRBV27 and TRBJ1-2; tentatively, D is TRBD1 (6 bases). The CDR3 has 13 amino acids. The V end was cut by 5 bases, the J end by 5 bases, with 12 bases between. Germline CDR1 is MNHEY and CDR2 is SMNVEV (reference sequence).

V usage is TRBV11-2 and J usage is TRBJ2-7; TRBD1 might be the D (6 bases). The V gene's germline CDR1 is SGHAT and CDR2 FQNNGV. Trimming took 1 base from V and 2 from J, leaving 9 bases between them. There are 14 residues in the CDR3. Written as DNA, the CDR3 is TGTGCCAGCAGCTTAGTGGACAGACCCTACGAGCAGTACTTC. It codes for CASSLVDRPYEQYF.

This clone came up a few times. The chain uses TRBV5-1 and TRBJ1-2; TRBD1 might be the D (6 bases). The V gene lost 0 bases and the J gene lost 3 bases, with 6 bases spanning the gap. This CDR3 contains 13 residues. Germline values: CDR1 SGHRS, CDR2 YFSETQ. As DNA, the CDR3 is TGCGCCAGCAGCTTGGACAGGGACTATGGCTACACCTTC. Encoded protein: CASSLDRDYGYTF.

This clone was observed a single time. The CDR3 region has the DNA TGTGCCTGGAGGACAGGGACGAACACTGAAGCTTTCTTT. Protein product: CAWRTGTNTEAFF. The rearrangement uses TRBV30 and TRBJ1-1; 7 bases line up with TRBD1. The CDR3 spans 13 residues. Unmatched junction bases numbered 2, after V lost 3 bases and J lost 1 base. CDR1 GTSNPN and CDR2 SVGIG come from the germline V gene (reference sequence).

The chain carries TRBV6-5 and TRBJ1-4; D perhaps matches TRBD1 (6 bases). Per the germline V gene, CDR1 is MNHEY and CDR2 is SVGAGI. V lost 6 bases and J 2 bases, leaving 10 bases between the germline ends. The CDR3 is 14 amino acids. The CDR3 spells CASRRDTTNEKLFF. The CDR3 DNA is TGTGCCAGCAGAAGGGACACCACTAATGAAAAACTGTTTTTT.

The chain is built from TRBV5-5 and TRBJ1-5; 7 bases fit TRBD1. The CDR3 is 14 amino acids. Germline V gives CDR1 SGHKS, CDR2 YYEKEE (reference sequence). The V and J ends lost 4 bases and 5 bases, in that order; junction bases with no gene match: 6. The CDR3 region is CASSADRAYQPQHF. The CDR3 DNA follows: TGTGCCAGCAGCGCCGACAGGGCCTATCAGCCCCAGCATTTT.

CDR3 sequence: CASSLANTDTQYF. The CDR3 DNA is TGTGCCAGCAGCTTAGCTAACACAGATACGCAGTATTTT. This sequence joins TRBV7-9 and TRBJ2-3; D gene uncertain. CDR1 is SEHNR and CDR2 is FQNEAQ in the germline V gene (reference sequence). The ends were cut back, 0 bases at V and 2 bases at J, with 3 bases in the middle. This CDR3 comprises 13 residues.

CDR3 protein: CASSVNQGGQETQYF. CDR3 nucleotide sequence: TGTGCCAGCAGTGTAAATCAGGGTGGACAAGAGACCCAGTACTTC. The J gene is TRBJ2-5, the V gene TRBV2; a weak D match, TRBD1 (5 bases). This CDR3 spans 15 amino acids. CDR1 is SNHLY, CDR2 FYNNEI, per germline. V was clipped by 4 bases and J by 2 bases, with 14 bases between them.

The chain links TRBV7-8 to TRBJ2-5; the match to TRBD2 covers 13 bases. Germline V lookup: CDR1 SGHVS, CDR2 FQNEAQ. V lost 5 bases, J lost 5 bases, and 11 bases stayed unmatched. CDR3 size: 17 residues. The CDR3 sequence is CASSLRTSGSRWETQYF. CDR3 nucleotides: TGTGCCAGCAGCCTTCGGACTAGCGGGAGCAGGTGGGAGACCCAGTACTTC. Full variable domain (rest looked up from reference TRBV7-8 and TRBJ2-5): GAGVSQSPRYKVAKRGQDVALRCDPISGHVSLFWYQQALGQGPEFLTYFQNEAQLDKSGLPSDRFFAERPEGSVSTLKIQRTQQEDSAVYLCASSLRTSGSRWETQYFGPGTRLLVL.

In this sample, this clone turned up a few times. V gene TRBV19 combines with J gene TRBJ2-1; D is perhaps TRBD2 (6 bases). Trimming left V 3 bases short and J 4 bases short, with 13 bases between. The CDR3 length is 15 residues. The germline V gene encodes CDR1 LNHDA and CDR2 SQIVND (reference sequence). This chain's CDR3 is CASSIGGAVYNEQFF. CDR3 nucleotide sequence: TGTGCCAGTAGTATCGGCGGGGCCGTTTACAATGAGCAGTTCTTC.

This rearrangement joins TRBV29-1 to TRBJ1-4, with TRBD1 identical over 10 bases. The CDR3 contains 14 residues. CDR1 is SQVTM and CDR2 is ANQGSEA in the germline V gene. The junction had 5 bases not matched to a gene; V was cut back by 7 bases and J by 3 bases. The CDR3 is CSAGDRGPNEKLFF. In DNA form, the CDR3 reads TGCAGCGCTGGGGACAGGGGACCTAATGAAAAACTGTTTTTT.

The rearrangement links TRBV29-1 to TRBJ2-2; D gene unclear. Germline values: CDR1 SQVTM, CDR2 ANQGSEA. The length of the CDR3 is 13 residues. With 4 bases removed from V and 6 bases from J, the gap between germline ends came to 12 bases. CDR3 amino acids: CSVGITGAGELFF. DNA of the CDR3: TGCAGCGTTGGGATCACCGGAGCCGGGGAGCTGTTTTTT.

The rearrangement links TRBV11-2 to TRBJ1-1; the D gene is possibly TRBD1 (5 bases). Germline values: CDR1 SGHAT, CDR2 FQNNGV. The V and J ends lost 0 bases and 0 bases respectively, with 8 bases between them. The CDR3 spans 15 residues. CDR3 coding DNA: TGTGCCAGCAGCTTAGAGATGGACATGAACACTGAAGCTTTCTTT. Its protein is CASSLEMDMNTEAFF.

The V call is TRBV11-3, the J call TRBJ2-1; 7 nucleotides align to TRBD2. CDR3 length: 14 amino acids. V dropped 1 base and J dropped 6; count of bases not matched to a gene: 3. Germline V gene lookup returns CDR1 SGHNT and CDR2 YENEEA. This chain's CDR3 is CASSLGLAVNEQFF. CDR3 DNA sequence: TGTGCCAGCAGCTTAGGACTAGCTGTCAATGAGCAGTTCTTC.

This clone appeared once. This chain uses TRBV2 with TRBJ2-3; 9 nucleotides line up with TRBD1. The V segment lost 9 bases and the J segment 8 bases; nucleotides outside the gene matches: 6. Germline CDR1 is SNHLY and CDR2 is FYNNEI. The CDR3 has 12 residues. As DNA, the CDR3 is TGTGCCAGGGGACAGGGCAGCGCTACGCAGTATTTT. Translating it yields CARGQGSATQYF.